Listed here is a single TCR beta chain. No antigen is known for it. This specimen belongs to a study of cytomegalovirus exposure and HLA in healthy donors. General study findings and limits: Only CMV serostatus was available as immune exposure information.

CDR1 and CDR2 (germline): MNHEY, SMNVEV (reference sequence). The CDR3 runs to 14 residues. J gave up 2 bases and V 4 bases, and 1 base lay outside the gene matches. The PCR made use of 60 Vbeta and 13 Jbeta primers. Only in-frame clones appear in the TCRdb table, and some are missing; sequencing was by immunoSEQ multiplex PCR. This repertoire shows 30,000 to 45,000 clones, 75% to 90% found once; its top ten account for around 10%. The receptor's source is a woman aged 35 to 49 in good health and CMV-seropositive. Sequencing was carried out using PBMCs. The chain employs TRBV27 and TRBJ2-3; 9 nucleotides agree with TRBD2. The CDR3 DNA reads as TGTGCCAGCAGTTGGACTAGCGTCACAGATACGCAGTATTTT. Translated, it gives CASSWTSVTDTQYF.